In its sample, the clone carrying this T cell receptor beta chain was seen a few times. The antigen is unknown. The sample originates from a study of blood T cells in healthy people across ages. Findings and limits, study-wide: Unknown donor CMV status possibly confounded expanded clonotype changes.

The germline CDR1 and CDR2 sequences are DFQATT and SNEGSKA (reference sequence). The CDR3 totals 11 residues. V shed 6 bases and J shed 9 bases, with 12 bases lying between them. A sample-barcoded 5' primer and a J-beta primer mix were used in a second PCR of roughly 7 to 11 cycles. Via MiXCR, TCRdb re-called the 5' RACE reads, giving one row per CDR3 protein. The sample lists hundreds of thousands of distinct CDR3 sequences, 21% seen once, with approximately 3.7% in the top ten. Sequencing was done on a sample of blood. This receptor was taken from a man in his 70s in good health. This chain connects TRBV20-1 to TRBJ2-1; no firm D call. The CDR3 nucleotides read TGCAGTGCGGACCTTGCCGGTGAGCAGTTCTTC. Its protein is CSADLAGEQFF.